This T cell receptor (beta chain) was profiled in a study of cytomegalovirus exposure and HLA in healthy donors. As for the study in general: Out of about 190 million T cells, an earlier analysis found about 100 million unique TCR beta sequences in total.

A note on this clone: Its antigen is not identified.

V was pared by 6 bases and J by 4 bases, with 10 bases between. CDR1 and CDR2 (germline): MNHNS, SASEGT. CDR3 length: 13 residues. Study outcomes and limitations: When the data were analyzed later, several of the most significant clusters appeared to be linked to common viral pathogens.

PCR was performed using 60 Vbeta and 13 Jbeta primers. Only in-frame clones appear in the TCRdb table, and some are missing; sequencing was by immunoSEQ multiplex PCR. Among some 130,000 clones listed, 75% to 85% were seen once. The receptor's source is a woman aged 50 to 65 in good health and CMV-seropositive. The material sequenced was PBMCs. V is TRBV6-1 and J is TRBJ1-3; TRBD1 is a possible D gene (5 bases). The CDR3 spells CASRGGIGNTIYF. DNA of the CDR3: TGTGCCAGCAGGGGGGGTATCGGAAACACCATATATTTT.